The 24 T cell receptor beta chains below were found in one sample sequenced in a study of T cells of healthy individuals. TCRdb analysed the 5' RACE reads with MiXCR anew, one entry per CDR3 protein. The repertoire holds 40,000 to 65,000 distinct CDR3 sequences, approximately 15% seen once, with roughly 15% in the top ten. These receptors came from a human donor in good health.

The chain joins TRBV7-2 to TRBJ1-5, with D tentatively TRBD1 (5 bases). This CDR3 region has 15 residues. Germline CDR1 and CDR2: SGHTA and FQGNSA. V gave up 1 base and J gave up 5 bases, with 12 bases separating them. CDR3 residues: CASSLGTPGYQPQHF. CDR3 nucleotides: TGTGCCAGCAGCTTAGGAACGCCAGGGTATCAGCCCCAGCATTTT.

A few counts support this clonotype. This chain connects TRBV7-8 to TRBJ2-2, with D perhaps matching TRBD2 (5 bases). The CDR3 length is 14 residues. V gave up 4 bases and J gave up 0 bases, with 6 bases separating them. The germline V gene has CDR1 SGHVS and CDR2 FQNEAQ. The CDR3: CASSSGANTGELFF. The CDR3 DNA reads as TGTGCCAGCAGCTCCGGGGCGAACACCGGGGAGCTGTTTTTT.

Many counts were recorded for this clonotype. The gene calls are TRBV5-5 and TRBJ1-3; 7 bases line up with TRBD1. V trimming: 0 bases; J trimming: 3 bases; junction bases outside the gene matches: 6. Germline V gene lookup returns CDR1 SGHKS and CDR2 YYEKEE (reference sequence). There are 16 residues in the CDR3. CDR3 DNA sequence: TGTGCCAGCAGCTTGGGTTCAGGGGGAGATGGAAACACCATATATTTT. This codes for CASSLGSGGDGNTIYF.

This clonotype occurred many times. The chain has TRBV3-1 and TRBJ2-3; D gene uncertain. The CDR3 spans 16 residues. Germline CDR1 reads LGHDT; CDR2 reads YNNKEL (reference sequence). The V and J ends lost 4 bases and 2 bases respectively, with 16 bases between them. The CDR3 loop reads CASSLSPSRYTDTQYF. CDR3 sequence (DNA): TGTGCCAGCAGCCTCTCGCCCAGCCGATACACAGATACGCAGTATTTT.

The gene calls are TRBV27 and TRBJ1-2; D may be TRBD1 (5 bases). The CDR3 runs to 14 residues. Trimming took off 5 bases at V and 4 bases at J, with 14 bases between the two ends. CDR1 and CDR2 from the germline V gene are MNHEY and SMNVEV (reference sequence). The DNA for the CDR3 is TGTGCCAGCAGTGCTCATACAGGCAGCTATGGCTACACCTTC. Its translation: CASSAHTGSYGYTF.

This clonotype was observed at least ten times. The chain is built from TRBV5-1 and TRBJ1-1; weak D call: TRBD1 (5 bases). The V and J ends lost 0 bases and 2 bases respectively, with 11 bases between them. CDR1 is SGHRS and CDR2 is YFSETQ in the germline V gene. The CDR3 extends over 15 amino acids. The CDR3 nucleotides read TGCGCCAGCAGCTTGGGTTCAGGGAGAAACACTGAAGCTTTCTTT. The encoded protein is CASSLGSGRNTEAFF.

In DNA, the CDR3 is TGTGCCAGCAGGGGATCGACTGGGGGGACAGATACGCAGTATTTT. Protein product: CASRGSTGGTDTQYF. V is TRBV6-5 and J is TRBJ2-3, with a tentative D call TRBD2 (6 bases). CDR3 length: 15 amino acids. Germline lookup yields CDR1 MNHEY and CDR2 SVGAGI. V dropped 6 bases and J dropped 3 bases, with 16 bases sitting between them.

V usage is TRBV27 and J usage is TRBJ2-2, with D uncertain. The length of the CDR3 is 15 residues. CDR1 and CDR2 from the germline V gene are MNHEY and SMNVEV (reference sequence). The V end lost 3 bases, the J end lost 1 base, and 9 bases lay between the germline ends. The DNA of the CDR3 is TGTGCCAGCAGTTTGAGGTGGGAGAACACCGGGGAGCTGTTTTTT. Amino acid sequence: CASSLRWENTGELFF.

Only a few counts were recorded for this clonotype. J is TRBJ2-4 and V is TRBV7-8; the D gene is possibly TRBD1 (6 bases). CDR1 and CDR2 (germline): SGHVS, FQNEAQ. Trimming removed 8 bases at V and 2 bases at J, with 16 bases between. The CDR3 length is 15 residues. The DNA of the CDR3 is TGTGCCAGCGGTCGTGGGACATTTACCAAAAACATTCAGTACTTC. Translation gives CASGRGTFTKNIQYF.

This clonotype occurred many times. This rearrangement joins TRBV13 to TRBJ2-4, with 8 bases lining up with TRBD2. This CDR3 has 14 residues. V shed 6 bases and J 9 bases; nucleotides not matched to a gene: 10. Germline values: CDR1 PRHDT, CDR2 FYEKMQ (reference sequence). CDR3: CASRKAGTRGIQYF. The CDR3 region has the DNA TGTGCCAGCAGGAAAGCCGGGACTAGAGGCATTCAGTACTTC.

This clonotype was seen ten or more times. This chain connects TRBV7-9 to TRBJ2-1; D perhaps matches TRBD2 (7 bases). Trimming took 5 bases from V and 5 from J, leaving 10 bases between them. The CDR3 has 13 amino acids. The V gene's germline CDR1 is SEHNR and CDR2 FQNEAQ (reference sequence). CDR3 loop: CASSGGAHNEQFF. The CDR3 DNA sequence: TGTGCCAGCAGCGGGGGGGCCCACAATGAGCAGTTCTTC.

This clonotype was seen repeatedly, ten times or more. J is TRBJ2-3 and V is TRBV20-1, with TRBD2 identical over 13 bases. V gave up 5 bases and J gave up 9 bases; unmatched junction bases: 8. Germline V gene data show CDR1 as DFQATT and CDR2 as SNEGSKA (reference sequence). This CDR3 has 14 amino acids. CDR3 sequence reads: CSAWTSGGSGTQYF. Written as DNA, the CDR3 is TGCAGTGCTTGGACTAGCGGGGGTTCTGGGACGCAGTATTTT.

The table lists this clonotype with many counts. The rearrangement links TRBV4-2 to TRBJ2-6; D is uncertain. Germline V gene sequence: CDR1 LGHNA, CDR2 YNFKEQ. The CDR3 is made up of 15 amino acids. Trimming pared 1 base from V and 1 base from J, leaving 5 bases between. Here the CDR3 DNA reads TGTGCCAGCAGCCAAGTTTTGTCTGGGGCCAACGTCCTGACTTTC. As protein: CASSQVLSGANVLTF.

This clonotype came up many times. The chain links TRBV7-2 to TRBJ2-2, with unresolved D. Trimming cost V 5 bases and J 3 bases, with 10 bases left between them. The CDR3 sequence is 14 residues long. Germline V gives CDR1 SGHTA, CDR2 FQGNSA. As DNA, the CDR3 is TGTGCCAGCAGCGCCTCAAGCTACACCGGGGAGCTGTTTTTT. This encodes CASSASSYTGELFF.

This clonotype was seen many times. The CDR3 DNA follows: TGTGCCAGTAGCCCCGGGGTCCAACGGAACGAGCAGTACTTC. Its protein is CASSPGVQRNEQYF. The chain combines TRBV19 with TRBJ2-7, with D tentatively TRBD2 (5 bases). CDR1 LNHDA and CDR2 SQIVND come from the germline V gene (reference sequence). The CDR3 has 14 amino acids. V was clipped by 6 bases and J by 5 bases, with 17 bases between them.

This chain links TRBV9 with TRBJ2-3; 8 bases align to TRBD2. The ends lost 3 bases at V and 4 bases at J; junction bases unmatched: 4. The germline V gene encodes CDR1 SGDLS and CDR2 YYNGEE. CDR3 length equals 14 residues. CDR3 residues: CASSAGGGPDTQYF. The DNA of the CDR3 is TGTGCCAGCAGCGCCGGGGGGGGACCAGATACGCAGTATTTT.

This clonotype came up a few times. The rearrangement uses TRBV5-6 and TRBJ2-5; D is uncertain. This CDR3 has 11 residues. Germline V CDR1 and CDR2: SGHDT, YYEEEE. V was pared by 2 bases and J by 5 bases, with 4 bases between. The CDR3 DNA reads TGTGCCAGCAGCTTTTACGAGACCCAGTACTTC. Translation: CASSFYETQYF. The whole variable domain, filled in from reference TRBV5-6 and TRBJ2-5, reads DAGVTQSPTHLIKTRGQQVTLRCSPKSGHDTVSWYQQALGQGPQFIFQYYEEEERQRGNFPDRFSGHQFPNYSSELNVNALLLGDSALYLCASSFYETQYFGPGTRLLVL.

Ten or more counts support this clonotype. The chain carries TRBV2 and TRBJ1-6; D ambiguous. CDR1 and CDR2 from the germline V gene are SNHLY and FYNNEI. This CDR3 is built from 13 residues. V shed 4 bases and J shed 8 bases, with 9 bases lying between them. The CDR3 DNA reads as TGTGCCAGCAGTGCGCAGTGGGATTCACCCCTCCACTTT. Its protein product is CASSAQWDSPLHF.

In this sample, this clonotype turned up many times. The J gene is TRBJ1-2, the V gene TRBV3-1; 9 bases agree with TRBD1. Germline assignment: CDR1 LGHDT and CDR2 YNNKEL (reference sequence). Unmatched junction bases numbered 5, after V lost 1 base and J lost 2 bases. CDR3 size: 16 residues. CDR3 bases: TGTGCCAGCAGCCAAGCCGGGACAGGGACCAACTATGGCTACACCTTC. As protein: CASSQAGTGTNYGYTF.

The sample holds a few counts of this clonotype. This sequence joins TRBV9 and TRBJ1-3, with 7 bases aligning to TRBD1. CDR1 SGDLS and CDR2 YYNGEE come from the germline V gene. V lost 5 bases and J lost 8; bases outside the gene matches: 16. This CDR3 contains 16 residues. The DNA of the CDR3 is TGTGCCAGCAGTCGATTGACAGGGACGAGCCGCGACACCATATATTTT. As protein: CASSRLTGTSRDTIYF.

The CDR3 nucleotides are TGTGCCTGGGCCAGAGGGGGGCAAGATACGCAGTATTTT. Its translation: CAWARGGQDTQYF. The rearrangement links TRBV30 to TRBJ2-3; D is possibly TRBD1 or TRBD2 (6 bases each). Germline lookup yields CDR1 GTSNPN and CDR2 SVGIG (reference sequence). V dropped 5 bases and J dropped 5 bases, with 14 bases sitting between them. This CDR3 contains 13 residues. The variable domain in full, with the rest retrieved from reference TRBV30 and TRBJ2-3, is SQTIHQWPATLVQPVGSPLSLECTVEGTSNPNLYWYRQAAGRGLQLLFYSVGIGQISSEVPQNLSASRPQDRQFILSSKKLLLSDSGFYLCAWARGGQDTQYFGPGTRLTVL.

The chain combines TRBV5-4 with TRBJ1-4, with 8 bases identical to TRBD1. The germline CDR1 and CDR2 sequences are SGHNT and YYREEE (reference sequence). V lost 2 bases, J lost 2 bases, and 2 bases stayed unmatched. This CDR3 region has 15 residues. DNA of the CDR3: TGTGCCAGCAGCTTAGGACAGGGTACTAATGAAAAACTGTTTTTT. Amino acid sequence: CASSLGQGTNEKLFF.

This clonotype was observed at least ten times. Written as DNA, the CDR3 is TGTGCCAGCAGTGCGTGGGGACAGGGGAATGGCTACACCTTC. It encodes CASSAWGQGNGYTF. This rearrangement joins TRBV6-1 to TRBJ1-2; TRBD1 agrees at 10 bases. V lost 4 bases to trimming and J lost 6 bases; unmatched junction nucleotides: 5. CDR3 size: 14 residues. Germline V gene data show CDR1 as MNHNS and CDR2 as SASEGT.

This clonotype has only a few counts. This chain links TRBV25-1 with TRBJ1-1, with a tentative D call TRBD1 (5 bases). Germline CDR1 MGHDK, CDR2 SYGVNS. The CDR3 contains 13 residues. V lost 5 bases, J lost 4 bases, and 11 bases lay in between. The CDR3 protein is CASSRGLGTEAFF. CDR3 DNA: TGTGCCAGCAGTAGGGGCCTGGGCACTGAAGCTTTCTTT.